Below, 11 T cell receptor beta chains from the same sample are listed, as sequenced in a study of cytomegalovirus exposure and HLA in healthy donors (dated by TCRdb to about 2017). The method behind the library was the immunoSEQ multiplex PCR assay. For the multiplex PCR, a mixture combining 60 forward primers for TCR Vbeta segments and 13 reverse primers for TCR Jbeta segments was used. The table was pulled from immuneACCESS by TCRdb, which kept in-frame rearrangements only. Such tables lose some clones; where checked, under half of the loss comes from unresolved V genes, and the rest has no known cause. This sample gives about 110,000 clones in total; roughly 70% of them show up just once. Jointly, the top ten make up about 14% of the sample. Source material: PBMCs. These receptors originate from a middle-aged woman in good health and CMV-seropositive.

This clone was counted between two and nine times. The gene calls are TRBV6-6 and TRBJ1-2; 7 bases agree with TRBD1. Germline trimming cut 5 bases from V and 1 base from J; bases unmatched to any gene: 7. The CDR3 runs 15 residues. In germline, CDR1 is MNHNY, CDR2 SVGAGI (reference sequence). CDR3 DNA sequence: TGTGCCAGCAGTCACGAGGGGGCTTATAACTATGGCTACACCTTC. Translating gives CASSHEGAYNYGYTF.

V is TRBV29-1 and J is TRBJ1-1; D call uncertain. Looked up from germline, CDR1 is SQVTM and CDR2 is ANQGSEA. There are 14 residues in the CDR3. Trimming stripped 8 bases from V and 4 bases from J, with 20 bases between. The CDR3 protein is CSWNRSPEGTEAFF. The CDR3 DNA reads as TGCAGCTGGAACAGATCCCCGGAGGGCACTGAAGCTTTCTTT.

This sequence joins TRBV4-1 and TRBJ1-6, with D maybe TRBD1 (5 bases). The V gene's germline CDR1 is MGHRA and CDR2 YSYEKL. The CDR3 runs to 17 residues. Trimming removed 1 base from V and 10 bases from J, with 20 bases in between. CDR3 DNA sequence: TGCGCCAGCAGCCAAGCTCGCGACAGTGAGGATTTGTCACCCCTCCACTTT. Encoded protein: CASSQARDSEDLSPLHF.

This sequence joins TRBV6-6 and TRBJ1-1, with D hard to call. The CDR3 extends over 15 amino acids. Germline values: CDR1 MNHNY, CDR2 SVGAGI (reference sequence). V was cut by 2 bases and J by 3 bases, with 13 bases left in between. The CDR3 DNA sequence: TGTGCCAGCAGTTACAGTACCCCCCGGGACACTGAAGCTTTCTTT. Translated: CASSYSTPRDTEAFF.

The chain recombines TRBV6-5 with TRBJ2-3; the match to TRBD1 covers 8 bases. The germline V gene has CDR1 MNHEY and CDR2 SVGAGI. The J segment lost 7 bases and the V segment lost 7 bases, leaving 7 bases of the junction unmatched. The CDR3 loop spans 13 amino acids. For the CDR3, the DNA is TGTGCCAGCACAGGACAGGGTTTTAATACGCAGTATTTT. Protein sequence: CASTGQGFNTQYF.

V gene TRBV10-3 combines with J gene TRBJ1-1; 7 bases fit TRBD1. Germline V gene data show CDR1 as ENHRY and CDR2 as SYGVKD. CDR3 length equals 14 residues. Trimming took 4 bases from V and 0 from J; bases not matched to a gene: 2. The CDR3 loop is CAISAGQLNTEAFF. CDR3 coding DNA: TGTGCCATCAGTGCGGGACAGCTGAACACTGAAGCTTTCTTT.

The rearrangement uses TRBV7-9 and TRBJ1-6; D possibly corresponds to TRBD1 (6 bases). CDR1 SEHNR and CDR2 FQNEAQ come from the germline V gene (reference sequence). Trimming took 7 bases from V and 7 from J, leaving 17 bases between them. The CDR3 runs to 15 residues. Here the CDR3 reads CASNPPGTKNSPLHF. In nucleotides, the CDR3 is TGTGCCAGCAACCCACCGGGGACAAAGAATTCACCCCTCCACTTT.

V gene TRBV9 combines with J gene TRBJ1-2; TRBD1 matches 8 bases. With 4 bases clipped from V and 8 bases from J, the junction kept 10 bases outside the gene matches. The germline V gene has CDR1 SGDLS and CDR2 YYNGEE. The CDR3 loop spans 14 amino acids. In nucleotides, the CDR3 is TGTGCCAGCAGCCCATCGACAGGGGATAGGGGCTACACCTTC. It yields the protein CASSPSTGDRGYTF.

V usage is TRBV7-8 and J usage is TRBJ1-3; TRBD1 is a possible D gene (5 bases). V was cut by 5 bases and J by 1 base, with 9 bases left in between. CDR1 and CDR2 from the germline V gene are SGHVS and FQNEAQ. CDR3 length: 14 amino acids. CDR3 region: CASSPRGSGNTIYF. DNA of the CDR3: TGTGCCAGCAGCCCTAGGGGATCTGGAAACACCATATATTTT.

The rearrangement links TRBV27 to TRBJ2-5; TRBD2 might be the D (6 bases). Trimming shortened V by 3 bases and J by 9 bases, and 14 bases separated the two germline ends. From germline, CDR1 is MNHEY and CDR2 SMNVEV (reference sequence). The CDR3 is 13 residues long. CDR3 in amino acids: CASSFGGSGPQYF. In nucleotides, the CDR3 is TGTGCCAGCAGTTTTGGGGGGTCCGGGCCCCAGTACTTC.

This clone was seen more than once but under ten times. The V gene is TRBV14, the J gene TRBJ1-1; D is unclear. V gave up 4 bases and J gave up 1 base, with 13 bases separating them. Germline values: CDR1 SGHDN, CDR2 FVKESK. The CDR3 contains 15 residues. CDR3 loop: CASSPQTGWNTEAFF. As DNA, the CDR3 is TGTGCCAGCAGCCCCCAGACGGGGTGGAACACTGAAGCTTTCTTT.